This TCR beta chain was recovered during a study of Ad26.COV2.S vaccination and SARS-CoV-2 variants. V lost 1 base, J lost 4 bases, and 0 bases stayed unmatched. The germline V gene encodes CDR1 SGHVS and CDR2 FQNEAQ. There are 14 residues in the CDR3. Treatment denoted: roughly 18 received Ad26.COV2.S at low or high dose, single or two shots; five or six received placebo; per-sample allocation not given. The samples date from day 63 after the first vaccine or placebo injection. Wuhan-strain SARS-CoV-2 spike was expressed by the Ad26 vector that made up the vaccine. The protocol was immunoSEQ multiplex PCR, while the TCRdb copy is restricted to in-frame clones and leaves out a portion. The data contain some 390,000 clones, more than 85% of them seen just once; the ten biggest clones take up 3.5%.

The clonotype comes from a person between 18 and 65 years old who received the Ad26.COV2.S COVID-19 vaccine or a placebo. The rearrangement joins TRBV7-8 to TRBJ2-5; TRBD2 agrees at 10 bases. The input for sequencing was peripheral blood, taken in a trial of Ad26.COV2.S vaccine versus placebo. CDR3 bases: TGTGCCAGCAGCTTAGAGCGGGGGGGAGAGACCCAGTACTTC. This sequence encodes CASSLERGGETQYF.